This is a list of T cell receptor beta chains from one sample in a study of blood T cell repertoires in COVID-19. Sequenced by immunoSEQ multiplex PCR; TCRdb stores in-frame clones only, minus some. The table shows approximately 140,000 clones, with around 87% occurring only once. Sequencing input: peripheral blood. The receptors originated from a man aged 80 or over with acute or convalescent COVID-19. The CDR3 runs from the conserved cysteine through the conserved F or W. The D gene is left open where the match is weak. Size tells how often a clone was seen (once, few, many) or the class of an expanded clone, and some rows leave it out.

J gene | clone size | V gene | D gene | CDR3 protein | CDR3 DNA
TRBJ2-2 | many | TRBV7-7 | TRBD2 | CASSPGTSGTNTGELFF | TGTGCCAGCAGCCCAGGGACTAGCGGAACCAACACCGGGGAGCTGTTTTTT
TRBJ2-1 | once | TRBV9 | TRBD2 | CASSISGSNNEQFF | TGTGCCAGCAGCATCAGCGGGAGTAACAATGAGCAGTTCTTC
TRBJ1-6 | . | TRBV2 | TRBD1 | CASRATGTDNSPLHF | TGTGCCAGCAGGGCTACCGGGACAGATAATTCACCCCTCCACTTT
TRBJ2-2 | . | TRBV7-9 | TRBD2 | CASSSTTSGRYPGELFF | TGTGCCAGCAGCTCGACCACTAGCGGGAGGTACCCCGGGGAGCTGTTTTTT
TRBJ2-1 | . | TRBV5-1 | . | CASSSTGENEQFF | TGCGCCAGCAGCTCTACCGGGGAAAATGAGCAGTTCTTC
TRBJ1-5 | . | TRBV19 | . | CASSIRGWGNQPQHF | TGTGCCAGTAGTATCAGGGGATGGGGTAATCAGCCCCAGCATTTT
TRBJ1-3 | . | TRBV30 | . | CAWSVSGSGNTIYF | TGTGCCTGGAGTGTTTCGGGGTCTGGAAACACCATATATTTT
TRBJ2-3 | . | TRBV7-3 | . | CASSPTVSDADTQYF | TGTGCCAGCAGCCCGACGGTTAGCGACGCAGATACGCAGTATTTT
TRBJ2-3 | . | TRBV5-1 | TRBD2 | CASSPTSGPTDTQYF | TGCGCCAGCAGCCCGACTAGCGGACCCACAGATACGCAGTATTTT
TRBJ1-2 | . | TRBV5-1 | . | CASSLDPSQGYTF | TGCGCCAGCAGCTTGGACCCGTCGCAGGGCTACACCTTC
TRBJ2-7 | once | TRBV10-3 | TRBD1 | CAISERRDSQRSYEQYF | TGTGCCATCAGTGAGCGAAGGGACAGCCAACGCTCCTACGAGCAGTACTTC
TRBJ2-3 | . | TRBV2 | TRBD2 | CASSQGLDKDTQYF | TGTGCCAGCAGCCAGGGACTAGATAAGGATACGCAGTATTTT
TRBJ2-1 | . | TRBV5-1 | TRBD2 | CASSLVRGAYNEQFF | TGCGCCAGCAGCTTGGTCCGGGGGGCCTACAATGAGCAGTTCTTC
TRBJ1-6 | . | TRBV18 | TRBD1 | CASSDRERNSPLHF | TGTGCCAGCTCGGACAGGGAACGGAATTCACCCCTCCACTTT
TRBJ2-2 | . | TRBV27 | TRBD2 | CASSLWEGRTGELFF | TGTGCCAGCAGTTTATGGGAGGGGAGGACCGGGGAGCTGTTTTTT
TRBJ2-5 | . | TRBV5-4 | TRBD2 | CASSLGLAGTAETQYF | TGTGCCAGCAGCTTAGGACTAGCGGGTACGGCAGAGACCCAGTACTTC
TRBJ2-5 | . | TRBV7-9 | . | CASSLVLEQETQYF | TGTGCCAGCAGCTTAGTCCTAGAACAAGAGACCCAGTACTTC
TRBJ2-2 | . | TRBV19 | TRBD2 | CASSIGSSGGLGTGELFF | TGTGCCAGTAGTATAGGAAGTAGCGGGGGGCTGGGCACCGGGGAGCTGTTTTTT
TRBJ2-1 | . | TRBV29-1 | TRBD2 | CSVEEWEGPYNEQFF | TGCAGCGTTGAAGAGTGGGAGGGTCCCTACAATGAGCAGTTCTTC
TRBJ2-4 | . | TRBV28 | . | CASSQPGGGNIQYF | TGTGCCAGCAGTCAACCCGGGGGAGGAAACATTCAGTACTTC
TRBJ1-1 | . | TRBV5-1 | . | CASSPRQVGRNTEAFF | TGCGCCAGCAGCCCCCGACAGGTTGGTCGGAACACTGAAGCTTTCTTT
TRBJ2-1 | . | TRBV5-1 | . | CASRSLAFSYNEQFF | TGCGCCAGCAGGTCTCTAGCGTTCTCCTACAATGAGCAGTTCTTC
TRBJ1-4 | . | TRBV28 | TRBD1 | CASRVWTGIGRNEKLFF | TGTGCCAGCAGGGTATGGACAGGGATCGGGAGGAATGAAAAACTGTTTTTT
TRBJ1-1 | . | TRBV27 | TRBD1 | CASSSGTARRRSTEAFF | TGTGCCAGCAGTTCTGGGACAGCGCGAAGGAGGAGCACTGAAGCTTTCTTT
TRBJ2-4 | once | TRBV28 | TRBD2 | CASTNGGRTAKNIQYF | TGTGCCAGCACTAACGGCGGGAGGACAGCCAAAAACATTCAGTACTTC
TRBJ1-1 | . | TRBV5-4 | TRBD1 | CASSLPDRPEAFF | TGTGCCAGCAGCTTACCGGACAGGCCTGAAGCTTTCTTT
TRBJ2-7 | . | TRBV28 | . | CASRRQREASYEQYF | TGTGCCAGCAGAAGACAGCGAGAGGCCTCCTACGAGCAGTACTTC
TRBJ2-7 | . | TRBV30 | . | CAWSVRGKANIWPDEQYF | TGTGCCTGGAGTGTACGGGGGAAAGCTAACATTTGGCCCGACGAGCAGTACTTC
TRBJ2-7 | . | TRBV28 | . | CASGSGSSYEQYF | TGTGCCAGCGGATCAGGTAGCTCCTACGAGCAGTACTTC
TRBJ2-1 | . | TRBV2 | . | CASSERREVNNEQFF | TGTGCCAGCAGTGAACGCAGGGAGGTAAACAATGAGCAGTTCTTC
TRBJ2-1 | once | TRBV11-3 | . | CASSPSLGSGGYNEQFF | TGTGCCAGCAGCCCTTCTCTCGGGAGCGGAGGGTACAATGAGCAGTTCTTC
TRBJ2-5 | . | TRBV2 | TRBD2 | CASSERLAGRETQYF | TGTGCCAGCAGTGAGAGACTAGCGGGAAGAGAGACCCAGTACTTC
TRBJ1-2 | once | TRBV19 | TRBD1 | CASSTPARTGGYGYTF | TGTGCCAGTAGTACGCCGGCTAGGACAGGGGGCTATGGCTACACCTTC
TRBJ1-6 | . | TRBV7-2 | . | CASSSGYYNSPLHF | TGTGCCAGCAGCTCGGGGTACTATAATTCACCCCTCCACTTT
TRBJ2-1 | . | TRBV3-1/TRBV3-2 | TRBD1 | CASSWTGAYNEQFF | TGTGCCAGCAGTTGGACAGGGGCCTACAATGAGCAGTTCTTC
TRBJ1-1 | . | TRBV5-6 | TRBD1 | CASSFDRGTEAFF | TGTGCCAGCAGCTTTGACAGGGGGACTGAAGCTTTCTTT
TRBJ2-7 | . | TRBV5-1 | . | CASSLGGGAHDEQYF | TGCGCCAGCAGCTTGGGAGGGGGGGCGCACGACGAGCAGTACTTC
TRBJ2-4 | . | TRBV11-2 | . | CASSLASMVNIQYF | TGTGCCAGCAGCTTAGCTAGCATGGTGAACATTCAGTACTTC
TRBJ1-6 | . | TRBV6-1 | . | CASSEEAGWNSPLHF | TGTGCCAGCAGTGAAGAGGCAGGGTGGAATTCACCCCTCCACTTT
TRBJ2-1 | . | TRBV28 | TRBD2 | CASSSQGLAGGYNEQFF | TGTGCCAGCAGTTCACAAGGACTAGCGGGGGGATACAATGAGCAGTTCTTC
TRBJ2-7 | few | TRBV27 | TRBD2 | CASRTGTRVSEQYF | TGTGCCAGTCGAACCGGGACTAGGGTTAGCGAGCAGTACTTC
TRBJ1-2 | . | TRBV18 | . | CASSPERQAGYTF | TGTGCCAGCTCACCCGAAAGACAGGCCGGCTACACCTTC
TRBJ2-3 | . | TRBV28 | . | CASSTPTNTDTQYF | TGTGCCAGCAGTACACCGACAAACACAGATACGCAGTATTTT
TRBJ2-1 | . | TRBV5-1 | . | CASSSGSEVGHNEQFF | TGCGCCAGCAGCTCCGGTAGCGAGGTAGGCCACAATGAGCAGTTCTTC
TRBJ1-2 | . | TRBV28 | . | CASSLAGSLSYGYTF | TGTGCCAGCAGTTTAGCAGGCAGCCTTAGCTATGGCTACACCTTC